This T cell receptor (beta chain) is drawn from a study of blood T cell repertoires in COVID-19. Study-level information: Samples representing acute and convalescent COVID-19 were sourced from the United States, Italy and Spain.

In the authors' methods: Using reference gene primer amplification, nucleated cell counts were estimated. Assay: immunoSEQ multiplex PCR; the TCRdb copy retains only in-frame clones and omits some. The V and J calls and clone size were taken over from that table, and D and trimming were inferred from the DNA. The sample includes 300,000 to 350,000 clones, more than 70% of them seen just once. This CDR3 is built from 15 residues. Trimming pared 4 bases from V and 0 bases from J, leaving 7 bases between. Germline V gives CDR1 LGHDT, CDR2 YNNKEL (reference sequence). Cohorts were determined from participant-reported clinical history. In the 2 weeks before study entry, exposed participants met a COVID-19 case, which was PCR-confirmed or clinician-diagnosed.

The TCR was taken from a woman under 40 who had been exposed to COVID-19. The rearrangement links TRBV3-1 (or the pseudogene TRBV3-2) to TRBJ2-6; D ambiguous. Sequencing input: PBMCs or T cells enriched from blood (not recorded which). CDR3 sequence (DNA): TGTGCCAGCAGCCCCGTCTACTCTGGGGCCAACGTCCTGACTTTC. It specifies CASSPVYSGANVLTF.